A selection of T cell receptor beta chains follows, all from one sample in a study of T-cell memory formation after mild COVID-19. One entry per CDR3 protein results from TCRdb running MiXCR on the 5' RACE reads. In the table there are around 250,000 distinct CDR3 sequences, about a sixth of which are singletons. The sequenced sample was PBMCs or a T cell subset sorted from them (not recorded which). Every receptor here comes from a man aged 18 to 30 who had mild COVID-19 (a few samples of this study predate the infection). Cell type and time point are not known. Both conserved end residues are part of each CDR3.

V gene,J gene,CDR3 length,CDR3 protein
TRBV10-3,TRBJ2-3,19,CAISGGRDTTHPSTDTQYF
TRBV10-1,TRBJ2-3,13,CASSGETGDTQYF
TRBV5-1,TRBJ2-3,14,CASTWMSGWDTQYF
TRBV6-6,TRBJ2-5,13,CASSGGGPETQYF
TRBV29-1,TRBJ1-1,13,CSVAGQESTEAFF
TRBV6-1,TRBJ1-2,14,CASSEAVWDYGYTF
TRBV6-2/TRBV6-3,TRBJ1-5,12,CASSYGEGAQHF
TRBV5-1,TRBJ2-5,15,CASSPGQEAQETQYF
TRBV7-2,TRBJ2-3,15,CASSSRRTTQDTQYF
TRBV5-1,TRBJ2-5,15,CASSPEGGHQETQYF
TRBV5-1,TRBJ1-6,14,CASSFGRPNSPLHF
TRBV5-1,TRBJ1-1,13,CASSSAGGDGAFF
TRBV7-9,TRBJ1-1,14,CASSFQGRTTEAFF